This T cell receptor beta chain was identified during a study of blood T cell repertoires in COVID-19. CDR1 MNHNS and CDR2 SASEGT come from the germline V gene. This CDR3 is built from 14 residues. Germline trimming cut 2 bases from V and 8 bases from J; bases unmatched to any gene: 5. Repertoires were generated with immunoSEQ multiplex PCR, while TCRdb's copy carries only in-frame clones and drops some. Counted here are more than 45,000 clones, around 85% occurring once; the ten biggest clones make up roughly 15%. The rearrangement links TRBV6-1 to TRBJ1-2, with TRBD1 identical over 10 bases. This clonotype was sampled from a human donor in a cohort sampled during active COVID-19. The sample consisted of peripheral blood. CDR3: CASSERWDRGGYTF. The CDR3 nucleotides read TGTGCCAGCAGTGAAAGGTGGGACAGGGGAGGCTACACCTTC.